What follows are 16 T cell receptor beta chains derived from one specimen sequenced in a study of Ad26.COV2.S vaccination and SARS-CoV-2 variants. The treatment: about 20 received Ad26.COV2.S at low or high dose, single or two shots; about 5 received placebo; per-sample allocation not given. Material that was analyzed had been drawn on day 63 after the first vaccine or placebo injection. Only in-frame clones appear in the TCRdb table, and some are missing; sequencing was by immunoSEQ multiplex PCR. The repertoire includes some 400,000 clones, about 91% of them detected once, and 1.5% to 2% sits in the top ten. Source: peripheral blood, taken in a trial of Ad26.COV2.S vaccine versus placebo. The receptors stem from a person aged 18-60 years who received the Ad26.COV2.S COVID-19 vaccine or a placebo.

J is TRBJ2-3 and V is TRBV7-2; the match to TRBD2 covers 9 bases. The CDR3 length is 15 residues. Germline V lookup: CDR1 SGHTA, CDR2 FQGNSA. J lost 3 bases, V lost 3 bases, and 4 bases had no gene match. The CDR3 DNA reads as TGTGCCAGCAGCTTTAGACTAGCGGTTACAGATACGCAGTATTTT. The encoded protein is CASSFRLAVTDTQYF. The complete variable domain, with remaining parts taken from reference TRBV7-2 and TRBJ2-3, reads GAGVSQSPSNKVTEKGKDVELRCDPISGHTALYWYRQSLGQGLEFLIYFQGNSAPDKSGLPSDRFSAERTGGSVSTLTIQRTQQEDSAVYLCASSFRLAVTDTQYFGPGTRLTVL.

This clone was detected only once. The rearrangement links TRBV10-2 to TRBJ2-1; perhaps TRBD1 as D (6 bases). V was shortened by 6 bases and J by 2 bases, with 11 bases between the two germline ends. This CDR3 comprises 14 residues. Germline V gives CDR1 WSHSY, CDR2 SAAADI. The CDR3 coding sequence is TGCGCCAGCAGGGGGGCGCCAGCCTACAATGAGCAGTTCTTC. It codes for CASRGAPAYNEQFF.

V usage is TRBV27 and J usage is TRBJ2-5; no reliable D call. V dropped 3 bases and J dropped 4 bases, with 6 bases sitting between them. The CDR3 is 12 amino acids. Germline V gene sequence: CDR1 MNHEY, CDR2 SMNVEV (reference sequence). The CDR3 DNA sequence: TGTGCCAGCAGTTTGTGGGGAGAGACCCAGTACTTC. Translating gives CASSLWGETQYF.

Here the CDR3 reads CASSSFLGQSTRSEQFF. CDR3 bases: TGTGCCAGCAGCAGCTTCCTGGGACAGAGCACTCGGAGTGAGCAGTTCTTC. This chain links TRBV21-1 with TRBJ2-1; TRBD1 is taken as the D call from the table, unchecked against the DNA. TRBV21-1 corresponds to a pseudogene. This CDR3 is 17 amino acids long.

This chain uses TRBV19 with TRBJ1-5; weak D call: TRBD1 (5 bases). Germline V gives CDR1 LNHDA, CDR2 SQIVND (reference sequence). V was shortened by 6 bases and J by 2 bases, with 14 bases between the two germline ends. The CDR3 spans 15 residues. DNA for the CDR3: TGTGCCAGTAGCGGGGGGGTTGGGGGCAATCAGCCCCAGCATTTT. It yields the protein CASSGGVGGNQPQHF.

The genes are TRBV7-2 and TRBJ1-3, with unresolved D. The V gene's germline CDR1 is SGHTA and CDR2 FQGNSA. V was shortened by 2 bases and J by 2 bases, with 13 bases between the two germline ends. The CDR3 consists of 16 residues. In DNA form, the CDR3 reads TGTGCCAGCAGCTTACACCCCGTGGCACCTGGAAACACCATATATTTT. This codes for CASSLHPVAPGNTIYF.

The chain combines TRBV5-1 with TRBJ2-6; the D is unclear. The V and J ends lost 0 bases and 4 bases respectively, with 8 bases between them. Germline assignment: CDR1 SGHRS and CDR2 YFSETQ. CDR3 length: 15 amino acids. The CDR3 is CASSLGVLGANVLTF. CDR3 bases: TGCGCCAGCAGCTTGGGGGTGCTCGGGGCCAACGTCCTGACTTTC.

The rearrangement joins TRBV3-1 (or the pseudogene TRBV3-2) to TRBJ1-1; 11 bases line up with TRBD1. The CDR3 consists of 15 residues. V lost 4 bases and J lost 3; bases outside the gene matches: 4. Germline-derived CDR1 and CDR2 are LGHDT and YNNKEL (reference sequence). Here the CDR3 reads CASSPGQGVHTEAFF. CDR3 sequence (DNA): TGTGCCAGCAGCCCGGGACAGGGGGTCCACACTGAAGCTTTCTTT.

V is TRBV6-5 and J is TRBJ1-2; D is uncertain. CDR1 and CDR2 (germline): MNHEY, SVGAGI. Trimming pared 6 bases from V and 3 bases from J, leaving 14 bases between. This CDR3 has 14 residues. CDR3 coding DNA: TGTGCCAGCAGACGAGTCTACAGAGACTATGGCTACACCTTC. Translated, it gives CASRRVYRDYGYTF.

V is TRBV10-2 and J is TRBJ2-1; D is possibly TRBD1 (5 bases). The CDR3 spans 16 residues. The germline CDR1 and CDR2 sequences are WSHSY and SAAADI. V gave up 9 bases and J gave up 0 bases, with 18 bases separating them. The CDR3 loop reads CASYVPTGASYNEQFF. In DNA, the CDR3 is TGCGCCAGTTACGTCCCCACAGGTGCCTCCTACAATGAGCAGTTCTTC.

This clone was counted once. This chain joins TRBV27 and TRBJ2-7; 12 bases fit TRBD2. The CDR3 has 18 residues. The J segment lost 3 bases and the V segment lost 6 bases, leaving 15 bases of the junction unmatched. The germline gives CDR1 MNHEY, CDR2 SMNVEV (reference sequence). This CDR3 is CASSSKLSTSGSIYEQYF. The CDR3 DNA reads TGTGCCAGCAGCTCCAAACTGTCGACTAGCGGGAGTATCTACGAGCAGTACTTC.

V gene TRBV7-3 combines with J gene TRBJ1-1; TRBD1 matches at 7 bases. The CDR3 is made up of 14 amino acids. J lost 2 bases, V lost 3 bases, and 3 bases had no gene match. Germline assignment: CDR1 SGHTA and CDR2 FQGTGA. CDR3 DNA sequence: TGTGCCAGCAGCTTGACAGGGATTAACACTGAAGCTTTCTTT. Amino acid sequence: CASSLTGINTEAFF.

In nucleotides, the CDR3 is TGTGCCAGCAGTTTTTCCCCGGGACTCTTCACAGATACGCAGTATTTT. Translated: CASSFSPGLFTDTQYF. V and J are TRBV27 and TRBJ2-3; D might be TRBD2 (6 bases). Trimming removed 3 bases at V and 2 bases at J, with 15 bases between. The CDR3 is 16 residues long. The germline V gene has CDR1 MNHEY and CDR2 SMNVEV (reference sequence).

This clone showed up just once. J is TRBJ1-4 and V is TRBV20-1; 10 bases fit TRBD1. V trimming: 3 bases; J trimming: 7 bases; junction bases outside the gene matches: 8. From germline, CDR1 is DFQATT and CDR2 SNEGSKA (reference sequence). The CDR3 spans 15 residues. CDR3 in amino acids: CSASSPGQGSEKLFF. In DNA, the CDR3 is TGCAGTGCTAGTAGCCCGGGACAGGGGTCTGAAAAACTGTTTTTT.

This clone is a singleton in its sample. V usage is TRBV6-5 and J usage is TRBJ2-7, with a possible D match to TRBD2 (5 bases). Trimming removed 8 bases at V and 0 bases at J, with 17 bases between. This CDR3 is built from 15 residues. The germline V gene encodes CDR1 MNHEY and CDR2 SVGAGI. The CDR3 spells CASERDSVVSYEQYF. For the CDR3, the DNA is TGTGCCAGCGAAAGGGATAGCGTTGTCTCCTACGAGCAGTACTTC.

This chain connects TRBV7-9 to TRBJ2-1; 8 bases are a match to TRBD2. Germline-derived CDR1 and CDR2 are SEHNR and FQNEAQ (reference sequence). The CDR3 sequence is 16 residues long. The V and J ends lost 2 bases and 2 bases, in that order; junction bases with no gene match: 5. The CDR3: CASSLREGSPYNEQFF. CDR3 coding DNA: TGTGCCAGCAGCTTACGGGAGGGTTCCCCCTACAATGAGCAGTTCTTC.